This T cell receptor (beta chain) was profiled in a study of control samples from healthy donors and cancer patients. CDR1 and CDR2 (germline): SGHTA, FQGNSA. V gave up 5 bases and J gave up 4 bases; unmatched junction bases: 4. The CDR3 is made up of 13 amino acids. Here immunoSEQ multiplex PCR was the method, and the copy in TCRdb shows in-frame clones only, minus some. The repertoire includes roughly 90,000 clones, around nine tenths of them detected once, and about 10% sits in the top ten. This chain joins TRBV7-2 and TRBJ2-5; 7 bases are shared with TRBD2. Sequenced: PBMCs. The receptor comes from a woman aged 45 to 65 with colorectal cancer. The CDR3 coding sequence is TGTGCCAGCAGCGGGGCGGGGGTAGAGACCCAGTACTTC. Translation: CASSGAGVETQYF.